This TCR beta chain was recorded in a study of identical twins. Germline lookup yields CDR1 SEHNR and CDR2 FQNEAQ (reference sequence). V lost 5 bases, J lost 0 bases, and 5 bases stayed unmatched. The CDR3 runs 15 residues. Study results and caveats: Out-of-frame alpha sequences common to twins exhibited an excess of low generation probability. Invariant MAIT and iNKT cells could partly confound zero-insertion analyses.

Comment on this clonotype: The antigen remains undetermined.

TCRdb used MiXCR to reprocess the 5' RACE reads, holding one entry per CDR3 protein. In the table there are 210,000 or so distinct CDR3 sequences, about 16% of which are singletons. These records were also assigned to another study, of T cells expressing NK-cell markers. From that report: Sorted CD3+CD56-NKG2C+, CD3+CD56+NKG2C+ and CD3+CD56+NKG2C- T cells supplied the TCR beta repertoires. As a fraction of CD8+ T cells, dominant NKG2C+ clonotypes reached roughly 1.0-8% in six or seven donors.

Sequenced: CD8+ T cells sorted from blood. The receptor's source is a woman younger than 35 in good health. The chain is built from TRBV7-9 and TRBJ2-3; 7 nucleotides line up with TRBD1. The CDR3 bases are TGTGCCAGCAGCGATCGACAGGGAAGCACAGATACGCAGTATTTT. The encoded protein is CASSDRQGSTDTQYF.